This T cell receptor (beta chain) was captured in a study of shared clonotypes between healthy human individuals. Notes on the study in general: Of the naive CD4 clonotypes, about 5.4% were shared across a few donors. Relative to memory subsets, naive subsets generally showed larger estimated richness.

CDR1 is LNHDA and CDR2 is SQIVND in the germline V gene (reference sequence). Trimming removed 5 bases at V and 0 bases at J, with 11 bases between. This CDR3 has 15 residues. In the original processing: ImmunoSEQ supplied junction-only sequences lacking quality scores, so filtering was different. Only in-frame clones appear in the TCRdb table, and some are missing; sequencing was by immunoSEQ multiplex PCR. V and J calls and clone size are given by that table; D and trimming were obtained from the DNA. The sample includes around 610,000 clones, about 96% of them seen just once. Naive CD8 populations comprised CD45RO-negative cells positively selected for CCR7, excluding terminally differentiated effector memory CD45RA+ cells. To note about this clone: Its antigen is not identified. The same CDR3 can be traced to other DNA sequences in this sample.

Sequences were obtained from naive CD8+ T cells sorted from blood. This clonotype was sampled from a woman under 40 in good health. V and J are TRBV19 and TRBJ2-1; D uncertain. CDR3 nucleotide sequence: TGTGCCAGTAGTCTGGCGTCGAGCTCCTACAATGAGCAGTTCTTC. Residues: CASSLASSSYNEQFF.